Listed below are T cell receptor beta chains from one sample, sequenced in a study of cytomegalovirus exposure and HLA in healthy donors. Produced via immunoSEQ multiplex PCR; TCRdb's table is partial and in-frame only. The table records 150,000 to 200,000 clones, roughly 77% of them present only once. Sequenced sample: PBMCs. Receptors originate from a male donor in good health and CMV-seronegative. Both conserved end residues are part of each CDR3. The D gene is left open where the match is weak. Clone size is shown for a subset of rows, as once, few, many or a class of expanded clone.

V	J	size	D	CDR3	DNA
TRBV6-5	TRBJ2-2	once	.	CASSYSGATGELFF	TGTGCCAGCAGTTACTCGGGGGCCACCGGGGAGCTGTTTTTT
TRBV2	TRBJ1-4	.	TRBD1	CASSAVGGYGEKLFF	TGTGCCAGCAGTGCCGTAGGGGGCTATGGTGAAAAACTGTTTTTT
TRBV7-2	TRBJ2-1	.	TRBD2	CASSFFLAGGYNEQFF	TGTGCCAGCAGCTTTTTCCTAGCGGGAGGGTACAATGAGCAGTTCTTC
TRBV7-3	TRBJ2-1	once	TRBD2	CASSLTSGGFYEQFF	TGTGCCAGCAGCCTGACTAGCGGGGGTTTCTATGAGCAGTTCTTC
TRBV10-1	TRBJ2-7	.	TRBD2	CASSGTSGGHSYEQYF	TGCGCCAGCAGTGGTACTAGCGGGGGGCACTCCTACGAGCAGTACTTC
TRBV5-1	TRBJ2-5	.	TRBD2	CASSTSPTSGGRGTQETQYF	TGCGCCAGCAGCACTTCCCCAACTAGCGGGGGGCGAGGAACTCAAGAGACCCAGTACTTC
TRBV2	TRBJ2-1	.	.	CARRPGLARNEQFF	TGTGCCAGGAGACCGGGACTTGCTAGGAATGAGCAGTTCTTC
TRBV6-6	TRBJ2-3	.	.	CASSYPAADTQYF	TGTGCCAGCAGTTACCCGGCGGCAGATACGCAGTATTTT
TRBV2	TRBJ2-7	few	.	CATALGTYEQYF	TGTGCCACCGCACTAGGCACCTACGAGCAGTACTTC
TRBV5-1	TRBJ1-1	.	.	CASSLIGENTEAFF	TGCGCCAGCAGCCTGATAGGAGAGAACACTGAAGCTTTCTTT
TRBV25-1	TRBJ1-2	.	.	CASSEGRSSTF	TGTGCCAGCAGTGAAGGGCGCAGTTCCACCTTC
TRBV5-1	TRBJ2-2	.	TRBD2	CASSGASGRISGELFF	TGCGCCAGCAGCGGGGCTAGCGGGAGGATTTCCGGGGAGCTGTTTTTT
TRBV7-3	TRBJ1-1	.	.	CASSPSSGTEAFF	TGTGCCAGCAGCCCATCCTCGGGGACTGAAGCTTTCTTT
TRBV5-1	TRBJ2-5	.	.	CASSRGSEETQYF	TGCGCCAGCAGCCGGGGAAGCGAAGAGACCCAGTACTTC
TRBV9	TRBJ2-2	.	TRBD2	CASSVLSGSTTGELFF	TGTGCCAGCAGCGTTCTTAGCGGGAGTACCACCGGGGAGCTGTTTTTT
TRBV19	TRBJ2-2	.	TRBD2	CASSGTSGATGELFF	TGTGCCAGTAGTGGGACTAGCGGGGCCACCGGGGAGCTGTTTTTT
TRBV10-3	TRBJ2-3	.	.	CAISDREADTQYF	TGTGCCATCAGTGACAGGGAGGCAGATACGCAGTATTTT
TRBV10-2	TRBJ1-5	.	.	CASSEALRGNQPQHF	TGCGCCAGCTCAGAGGCACTCCGAGGGAATCAGCCCCAGCATTTT
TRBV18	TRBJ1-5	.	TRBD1	CASSSGQGKIQPQHF	TGTGCCAGCTCATCCGGACAGGGGAAAATTCAGCCCCAGCATTTT
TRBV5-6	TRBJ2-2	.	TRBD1	CASSRTGQGASGELFF	TGTGCCAGCAGCCGTACGGGACAGGGGGCCTCCGGGGAGCTGTTTTTT
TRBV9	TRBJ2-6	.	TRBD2	CASSSGGGLYSGANVLTF	TGTGCCAGCTCGTCCGGGGGGGGACTGTACTCTGGGGCCAACGTCCTGACTTTC
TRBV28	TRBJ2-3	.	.	CATGAGSTDTQYF	TGTGCCACCGGCGCGGGGAGCACAGATACGCAGTATTTT
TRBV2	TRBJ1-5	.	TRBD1	CASSDPGQGKGNQPQHF	TGTGCCAGCAGTGACCCGGGACAGGGGAAGGGCAATCAGCCCCAGCATTTT
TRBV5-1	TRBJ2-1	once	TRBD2	CASRPTQAGRYNEQFF	TGCGCCAGCAGACCCACCCAAGCGGGACGGTACAATGAGCAGTTCTTC
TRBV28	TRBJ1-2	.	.	CASSLREPVLGYTF	TGTGCCAGCAGTTTACGGGAGCCAGTTCTTGGCTACACCTTC
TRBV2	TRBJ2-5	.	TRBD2	CASSEAGASGRVEQYF	TGTGCCAGCAGTGAGGCGGGGGCTAGCGGGAGAGTAGAGCAGTACTTC
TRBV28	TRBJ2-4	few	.	CASSLIGANIQYF	TGTGCCAGCAGTTTGATAGGGGCAAACATTCAGTACTTC
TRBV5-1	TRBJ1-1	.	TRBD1	CASSLLGQGGTEAFF	TGCGCCAGCAGCTTATTAGGACAGGGTGGCACTGAAGCTTTCTTT
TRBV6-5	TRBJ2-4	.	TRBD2	CASRDTSGGNIQYF	TGTGCCAGCAGGGATACTAGCGGGGGTAACATTCAGTACTTC